Below, 29 T cell receptor beta chains from the same sample are listed, as sequenced in a study of OX40 agonist ivuxolimab in advanced cancers. TCRdb's table, derived via immunoSEQ multiplex PCR, lists solely in-frame clones and lacks some. The sample shows 97,000 or so clones, around 91% of them seen only once. Sequences were derived from CD4+ or CD8+ T cells sorted from blood, sampled in a trial of the OX40 agonist ivuxolimab. Source of these receptors: an adult with an advanced solid tumor such as melanoma, head and neck, liver or kidney cancer.

The rearrangement joins TRBV2 to TRBJ2-2, with TRBD1 matching 11 bases. Germline-derived CDR1 and CDR2 are SNHLY and FYNNEI. CDR3 size: 16 residues. The trim removed 7 bases at V and 5 bases at J, leaving 9 bases unmatched. The DNA of the CDR3 is TGTGCCAGCACCATGGACAGGGGGCGATCAACCGGGGAGCTGTTTTTT. Translation: CASTMDRGRSTGELFF.

The chain has TRBV6-6 and TRBJ2-7; D not certain. The germline V and J ends were trimmed by 8 bases and 8 bases, with 16 bases remaining between them. CDR1 is MNHNY and CDR2 is SVGAGI in the germline V gene (reference sequence). CDR3 length: 12 amino acids. Here the CDR3 DNA reads TGTGCCAGCGGTCAGGCTGGATTCCAGCAGTACTTC. Protein product: CASGQAGFQQYF.

The CDR3 spells CASSFGQARSGELFF. The DNA of the CDR3 is TGTGCCAGCAGCTTCGGACAGGCCCGTTCCGGGGAGCTGTTTTTT. The chain carries TRBV7-8 and TRBJ2-2; 7 nucleotides match TRBD1. Germline trimming cut 3 bases from V and 6 bases from J; bases unmatched to any gene: 7. Germline V gene lookup returns CDR1 SGHVS and CDR2 FQNEAQ. The CDR3 spans 15 residues.

This rearrangement joins TRBV25-1 to TRBJ2-1; TRBD2 agrees at 12 bases. This CDR3 is built from 14 residues. CDR1 MGHDK and CDR2 SYGVNS come from the germline V gene. With V trimmed by 5 bases and J by 9 bases, 5 bases remained unmatched. The DNA for the CDR3 is TGTGCCAGCAGTCTAGCGGGGGGGCCCATTGAGCAGTTCTTC. Amino acid sequence: CASSLAGGPIEQFF.

V usage is TRBV2 and J usage is TRBJ2-7; TRBD2 matches at 9 bases. The CDR3 covers 13 residues. V lost 10 bases to trimming and J lost 2 bases; unmatched junction nucleotides: 6. Germline V lookup: CDR1 SNHLY, CDR2 FYNNEI. The CDR3 coding sequence is TGTGCCAACCTAGCGGGGACCACCTACGAGCAGTACTTC. It specifies CANLAGTTYEQYF.

CDR3 loop: CASSIIASSVGGDTQYF. The CDR3 DNA reads as TGTGCCAGTAGTATAATCGCGTCTAGCGTAGGAGGAGATACGCAGTATTTT. The chain carries TRBV19 and TRBJ2-3, with D perhaps matching TRBD2 (6 bases). The germline V gene encodes CDR1 LNHDA and CDR2 SQIVND (reference sequence). V was cut by 2 bases and J by 5 bases, with 20 bases left in between. The CDR3 totals 17 residues.

V usage is TRBV5-1 and J usage is TRBJ2-3; D is perhaps TRBD1 (7 bases). Trimming left V 4 bases short and J 1 base short, with 13 bases between. The CDR3 is 15 residues long. The germline CDR1 and CDR2 sequences are SGHRS and YFSETQ. CDR3 in amino acids: CASSPGGHGTDTQYF. As DNA, the CDR3 is TGCGCCAGCAGCCCAGGGGGGCATGGCACAGATACGCAGTATTTT. Full variable domain (missing parts from reference TRBV5-1 and TRBJ2-3): KAGVTQTPRYLIKTRGQQVTLSCSPISGHRSVSWYQQTPGQGLQFLFEYFSETQRNKGNFPGRFSGRQFSNSRSEMNVSTLELGDSALYLCASSPGGHGTDTQYFGPGTRLTVL.

The chain has TRBV15 and TRBJ1-2; D possibly corresponds to TRBD1 (5 bases). V shed 6 bases and J shed 5 bases, with 10 bases lying between them. The germline V gene encodes CDR1 LNHNV and CDR2 YYDKDF (reference sequence). CDR3 size: 12 residues. The CDR3, as DNA: TGTGCCACCAGTGATGAGGGGTATGGCTACACCTTC. The encoded protein is CATSDEGYGYTF.

This clone occurred a few times. This chain connects TRBV30 to TRBJ1-4; tentative D call: TRBD1 (5 bases). V lost 2 bases to trimming and J lost 11 bases, with 9 bases between them. This CDR3 comprises 11 residues. The germline CDR1 and CDR2 sequences are GTSNPN and SVGIG (reference sequence). The CDR3, as DNA: TGTGCCTGGAGTAACCGGGACAAACTGTTTTTT. This sequence encodes CAWSNRDKLFF. The variable domain in full, completed from reference TRBV30 and TRBJ1-4, reads SQTIHQWPATLVQPVGSPLSLECTVEGTSNPNLYWYRQAAGRGLQLLFYSVGIGQISSEVPQNLSASRPQDRQFILSSKKLLLSDSGFYLCAWSNRDKLFFGSGTQLSVL.

This rearrangement joins TRBV30 to TRBJ1-4; 11 bases fit TRBD1. The CDR3 runs 16 residues. Germline CDR1 reads GTSNPN; CDR2 reads SVGIG (reference sequence). V shed 1 base and J 7 bases; nucleotides not matched to a gene: 8. The CDR3 sequence: CAWSELGQGAGEKLFF. CDR3 DNA: TGTGCCTGGAGTGAACTCGGACAGGGGGCAGGTGAAAAACTGTTTTTT.

J is TRBJ1-2 and V is TRBV30; no firm D call. From germline, CDR1 is GTSNPN and CDR2 SVGIG (reference sequence). There are 14 residues in the CDR3. V lost 1 base, J lost 4 bases, and 13 bases lay in between. This CDR3 is CAWSGLKGSYGYTF. In nucleotides, the CDR3 is TGTGCCTGGAGTGGTCTTAAGGGATCCTATGGCTACACCTTC.

This chain joins TRBV5-1 and TRBJ1-2, with D perhaps TRBD1 (6 bases). The CDR3 has 15 residues. The germline V gene encodes CDR1 SGHRS and CDR2 YFSETQ. V was trimmed by 0 bases and J by 6 bases, leaving 15 bases between them. CDR3 residues: CASSLVQGSLNGYTF. As DNA, the CDR3 is TGCGCCAGCAGCTTGGTCCAGGGGAGTCTTAATGGCTACACCTTC.

The gene calls are TRBV19 and TRBJ2-7; 8 bases are a match to TRBD2. Trimming cost V 4 bases and J 0 bases; bases outside gene matches: 5. Germline CDR1 reads LNHDA; CDR2 reads SQIVND (reference sequence). The CDR3 has 15 amino acids. CDR3: CASSKDGRASYEQYF. CDR3 DNA sequence: TGTGCCAGTAGTAAAGACGGGAGGGCCTCCTACGAGCAGTACTTC.

This chain joins TRBV19 and TRBJ1-3; weak D call: TRBD1 (5 bases). V lost 7 bases and J lost 3, with 16 bases in between. Germline V gene lookup returns CDR1 LNHDA and CDR2 SQIVND (reference sequence). The CDR3 contains 15 residues. The CDR3, as DNA: TGTGCCAGTACCCCTCGGGGCACAGATGGAAACACCATATATTTT. Residues: CASTPRGTDGNTIYF.

The rearrangement links TRBV29-1 to TRBJ2-7; 8 positions match TRBD2. Germline CDR1 is SQVTM and CDR2 is ANQGSEA. The CDR3 has 16 residues. J gave up 0 bases and V 1 base, and 8 bases lay outside the gene matches. The chain's CDR3 is CSVEVLPSGRSYEQYF. The CDR3 coding sequence is TGCAGCGTTGAAGTCCTGCCTAGCGGGCGCTCCTACGAGCAGTACTTC.

This clone has a single count. The chain joins TRBV11-1 to TRBJ2-3; 8 nucleotides match TRBD2. V was pared by 0 bases and J by 4 bases, with 3 bases of the junction left unmatched. This CDR3 spans 15 amino acids. Germline-derived CDR1 and CDR2 are SGHAT and FQDESV (reference sequence). The CDR3 nucleotides read TGTGCCAGCAGCTTAGCCGGGGGGGGGTCAGATACGCAGTATTTT. Its protein product is CASSLAGGGSDTQYF.

The chain combines TRBV5-1 with TRBJ2-3; D ambiguous. Germline CDR1 is SGHRS and CDR2 is YFSETQ. V was pared by 4 bases and J by 0 bases, with 9 bases between. The CDR3 covers 14 residues. As DNA, the CDR3 is TGCGCCAGCAGCCCCTTTGATAGCACAGATACGCAGTATTTT. Translating it yields CASSPFDSTDTQYF.

The V gene is TRBV7-2, the J gene TRBJ1-4; 12 bases agree with TRBD1. This CDR3 has 15 amino acids. Germline V lookup: CDR1 SGHTA, CDR2 FQGNSA. With V trimmed by 5 bases and J by 8 bases, 6 bases remained unmatched. The CDR3 nucleotides read TGTGCCAGCAGCGCGGGACAGGGGGCTGGAGAAAAACTGTTTTTT. It specifies CASSAGQGAGEKLFF.

The chain is built from TRBV27 and TRBJ2-7; maybe TRBD1 (6 bases). Trimming removed 5 bases at V and 2 bases at J, with 16 bases between. The CDR3 length is 15 residues. Germline V gene lookup returns CDR1 MNHEY and CDR2 SMNVEV (reference sequence). This CDR3 reads CASSARQVLPYEQYF. CDR3 nucleotide sequence: TGTGCCAGCAGTGCCAGACAGGTTCTTCCCTACGAGCAGTACTTC.

The sample holds one count of this clone. V usage is TRBV30 and J usage is TRBJ1-2, with D unresolved. Germline CDR1 reads GTSNPN; CDR2 reads SVGIG (reference sequence). The CDR3 is made up of 13 amino acids. V was cut by 7 bases and J by 7 bases, with 19 bases left in between. This CDR3 reads CAFSGSRNGGYTF. CDR3 nucleotides: TGTGCCTTCTCAGGATCGCGCAATGGTGGCTACACCTTC.

V gene TRBV19 combines with J gene TRBJ2-2; no reliable D call. The germline V and J ends were trimmed by 5 bases and 6 bases, with 10 bases remaining between them. The germline V gene encodes CDR1 LNHDA and CDR2 SQIVND (reference sequence). The CDR3 covers 13 residues. The CDR3 here is CASSVRIPGELFF. CDR3 bases: TGTGCCAGTAGTGTAAGGATACCCGGGGAGCTGTTTTTT.

J is TRBJ1-2 and V is TRBV18; D is possibly TRBD1 (5 bases). Per the germline V gene, CDR1 is KGHSH and CDR2 is LQKENI. CDR3 length: 13 residues. V gave up 5 bases and J gave up 2 bases, with 9 bases separating them. The CDR3 region has the DNA TGTGCCAGCTCAACGACAGAGAACTATGGCTACACCTTC. The encoded protein is CASSTTENYGYTF.

V gene TRBV5-1 combines with J gene TRBJ2-1; tentatively, D is TRBD2 (6 bases). V dropped 5 bases and J dropped 6 bases, with 15 bases sitting between them. The CDR3 is 14 residues long. CDR1 is SGHRS, CDR2 YFSETQ, per germline. CDR3 amino acids: CASSRLATPNEQFF. The DNA for the CDR3 is TGCGCCAGCAGTCGGCTAGCGACTCCCAATGAGCAGTTCTTC. The full variable domain, in which reference TRBV5-1 and TRBJ2-1 provide the parts outside the CDR3, is KAGVTQTPRYLIKTRGQQVTLSCSPISGHRSVSWYQQTPGQGLQFLFEYFSETQRNKGNFPGRFSGRQFSNSRSEMNVSTLELGDSALYLCASSRLATPNEQFFGPGTRLTVL.

The chain employs TRBV7-9 and TRBJ1-2, with TRBD1 identical over 7 bases. V shed 11 bases, J shed 3 bases, and the junction held 12 bases outside the gene matches. This CDR3 is 14 amino acids long. Germline CDR1 and CDR2: SEHNR and FQNEAQ (reference sequence). The CDR3 region has the DNA TGTGCCTACCAAAAGGGGCAGGGGGACTATGGCTACACCTTC. Residues: CAYQKGQGDYGYTF.

The rearrangement joins TRBV5-8 to TRBJ1-3; no clear D gene. The CDR3 covers 12 residues. Between the trimmed V and J ends, which lost 4 bases and 4 bases, there was a span of 6 bases. Germline V gene data show CDR1 as SGHTS and CDR2 as YDEGEE. Here the CDR3 DNA reads TGTGCCAGCAGCCTTCTAGGAAACACCATATATTTT. As protein: CASSLLGNTIYF. Based on the CDR3 plus reference TRBV5-8 and TRBJ1-3, the full variable domain is EAGVTQSPTHLIKTRGQQATLRCSPISGHTSVYWYQQALGLGLQFLLWYDEGEERNRGNFPPRFSGRQFPNYSSELNVNALELEDSALYLCASSLLGNTIYFGEGSWLTVV.

The chain carries TRBV2 and TRBJ2-3; D tentatively fits TRBD1 or TRBD2 (5 bases each). CDR3 length: 13 amino acids. The germline CDR1 and CDR2 sequences are SNHLY and FYNNEI. V was clipped by 10 bases and J by 2 bases, with 13 bases between them. The CDR3 protein is CATGPPNTDTQYF. The CDR3 bases are TGTGCCACGGGACCTCCTAACACAGATACGCAGTATTTT.

The genes are TRBV4-1 and TRBJ2-7; no clear D. Per the germline V gene, CDR1 is MGHRA and CDR2 is YSYEKL. The CDR3 sequence is 15 residues long. V was clipped by 4 bases and J by 0 bases, with 13 bases between them. The CDR3 protein is CASSLNPVSSYEQYF. CDR3 coding DNA: TGCGCCAGCAGCCTCAATCCGGTGAGCTCCTACGAGCAGTACTTC.

The CDR3 reads CASSLSGVHRRNGYTF. CDR3 DNA: TGTGCCAGCAGCTTAAGCGGGGTGCACCGAAGAAATGGCTACACCTTC. The rearrangement links TRBV7-8 to TRBJ1-2; no clear D. Trimming took 2 bases from V and 6 from J, leaving 19 bases between them. The germline CDR1 and CDR2 sequences are SGHVS and FQNEAQ. This CDR3 contains 16 residues. The variable domain in full, completed from reference TRBV7-8 and TRBJ1-2, reads GAGVSQSPRYKVAKRGQDVALRCDPISGHVSLFWYQQALGQGPEFLTYFQNEAQLDKSGLPSDRFFAERPEGSVSTLKIQRTQQEDSAVYLCASSLSGVHRRNGYTFGSGTRLTVV.

V is TRBV5-1 and J is TRBJ2-3; D gene unclear. The CDR3 totals 12 residues. V lost 0 bases to trimming and J lost 5 bases, with 4 bases between them. Per germline, CDR1 SGHRS and CDR2 YFSETQ. The CDR3 DNA is TGCGCCAGCAGCTTGGGAAAAGATACGCAGTATTTT. Protein product: CASSLGKDTQYF.